These 18 T cell receptor beta chains share one sample of origin, sequenced in a study of blood T cell repertoires in COVID-19. The table came from immunoSEQ multiplex PCR; TCRdb's copy has only in-frame clones and leaves some out. The data show 220,000 or so clones, with around 80% seen just once and 1.9% held by the top ten. The sample comprised peripheral blood. The receptors stem from a woman older than 75 with acute or convalescent COVID-19.

V and J are TRBV11-2 and TRBJ2-5; TRBD1 aligns across 7 bases. The J segment lost 7 bases and the V segment lost 5 bases, leaving 13 bases of the junction unmatched. Germline loops: CDR1 SGHAT, CDR2 FQNNGV. CDR3 length: 15 residues. The chain's CDR3 is CASSTTGFGFGTQYF. CDR3 in DNA: TGTGCCAGCAGCACGACAGGGTTCGGGTTCGGGACCCAGTACTTC.

A word on this clone: A read error may account for a junction end that differs from germline. This chain joins TRBV7-2 and TRBJ1-2; D is undetermined. The CDR3 is made up of 16 amino acids. The germline gives CDR1 SGHTA, CDR2 FQGNSA. The CDR3 protein is CASTLMSPDGDYGYTF. The CDR3 nucleotides are TGTGCCAGCACCTTAATGTCTCCAGACGGGGACTATGGCTACACCTTC.

The chain links TRBV6-5 to TRBJ2-3, with 11 positions matching TRBD2. Trimming at V came to 5 bases and at J to 6 bases, leaving 4 bases not matched to a gene. This CDR3 spans 14 amino acids. CDR1 is MNHEY and CDR2 is SVGAGI in the germline V gene. CDR3 sequence reads: CASSSSGRADTQYF. The CDR3 nucleotides read TGTGCCAGCAGTAGTAGCGGGAGGGCTGATACGCAGTATTTT.

The chain links TRBV28 to TRBJ1-1, with D uncertain. This CDR3 spans 14 amino acids. Per germline, CDR1 MDHEN and CDR2 SYDVKM. V was cut by 5 bases and J by 3 bases, with 13 bases left in between. Here the CDR3 DNA reads TGTGCCAGCAGTCCCTACGCGATTGACACTGAAGCTTTCTTT. It yields the protein CASSPYAIDTEAFF.

The chain employs TRBV6-2 or TRBV6-3 and TRBJ1-2, with D tentatively TRBD1 (5 bases). Trimming shortened V by 6 bases and J by 4 bases, and 15 bases separated the two germline ends. The CDR3 consists of 14 residues. The germline CDR1 and CDR2 sequences are MNHEY and SVGEGT. As DNA, the CDR3 is TGTGCCAGCAGCTCGTGGGGGGTGACCTATGGCTACACCTTC. Translating it yields CASSSWGVTYGYTF.

This clone was seen more than once but under ten times. V gene TRBV4-1 combines with J gene TRBJ1-1, with TRBD1 identical over 10 bases. The germline V gene has CDR1 MGHRA and CDR2 YSYEKL. The ends lost 0 bases at V and 5 bases at J; junction bases unmatched: 3. The CDR3 totals 15 residues. The CDR3 DNA reads TGCGCCAGCAGCCAAGACGGGACAGGGGTAACTGAAGCTTTCTTT. This sequence encodes CASSQDGTGVTEAFF.

The genes are TRBV28 and TRBJ1-2; D not resolved. Trimming cost V 5 bases and J 7 bases, with 11 bases left between them. This CDR3 is 12 amino acids long. Germline V gene sequence: CDR1 MDHEN, CDR2 SYDVKM. DNA of the CDR3: TGTGCCAGCAGTCGACTACAAGCTGGCTACACCTTC. Protein product: CASSRLQAGYTF.

The chain joins TRBV18 to TRBJ1-6; D ambiguous. The V end was cut by 8 bases, the J end by 6 bases, with 14 bases between. The CDR3 totals 14 residues. In germline, CDR1 is KGHSH, CDR2 LQKENI. The CDR3 here is CASTRTESNSPLHF. For the CDR3, the DNA is TGTGCCAGCACTAGGACGGAGTCTAATTCACCCCTCCACTTT.

This chain links TRBV6-5 with TRBJ2-1; 7 nucleotides match TRBD2. The CDR3 runs 14 residues. CDR1 is MNHEY and CDR2 is SVGAGI in the germline V gene. The V segment lost 11 bases and the J segment 2 bases; nucleotides outside the gene matches: 9. CDR3 coding DNA: TGTGCCTCACGGGGGGTAGTCGCCTACAATGAGCAGTTCTTC. Translated, it gives CASRGVVAYNEQFF.

The V gene is TRBV6-2 or TRBV6-3, the J gene TRBJ2-2; 8 positions agree with TRBD2. Germline assignment: CDR1 MNHEY and CDR2 SVGEGT. Trimming removed 5 bases from V and 4 bases from J; junction bases left unmatched: 6. There are 15 residues in the CDR3. This CDR3 is CASSRLAITTGELFF. CDR3 in DNA: TGTGCCAGCAGTAGACTAGCGATAACCACCGGGGAGCTGTTTTTT.

The CDR3 spells CASSQGISGGQNEQFF. The CDR3 DNA is TGTGCCAGCAGCCAAGGAATATCGGGGGGGCAAAATGAGCAGTTCTTC. J is TRBJ2-1 and V is TRBV14; 8 bases fit TRBD2. The V gene end was trimmed by 1 base and the J gene end by 7 bases; junction bases not matched to a gene: 9. CDR1 SGHDN and CDR2 FVKESK come from the germline V gene. The CDR3 covers 16 residues.

The chain combines TRBV18 with TRBJ1-2; 10 bases agree with TRBD1. CDR1 is KGHSH and CDR2 is LQKENI in the germline V gene. V gave up 5 bases and J gave up 3 bases; unmatched junction bases: 6. There are 15 residues in the CDR3. The CDR3, as DNA: TGTGCCAGCTCAGACAGGGACAGGGGAGACTATGGCTACACCTTC. Translating it yields CASSDRDRGDYGYTF.

The V and J genes are TRBV20-1 and TRBJ1-5, with 8 bases identical to TRBD1. Per germline, CDR1 DFQATT and CDR2 SNEGSKA (reference sequence). The CDR3 loop spans 13 amino acids. The ends lost 3 bases at V and 6 bases at J; junction bases unmatched: 4. For the CDR3, the DNA is TGCAGTGCTAGTCCGGGACAGGTTCAGCCCCAGCATTTT. Residues: CSASPGQVQPQHF.

This clone was detected only once. The chain has TRBV9 and TRBJ2-1; TRBD2 matches at 9 bases. V dropped 0 bases and J dropped 2; count of bases not matched to a gene: 12. Germline CDR1 is SGDLS and CDR2 is YYNGEE. The CDR3 totals 19 residues. The CDR3 DNA reads as TGTGCCAGCAGCGTAGCTACGGGGTTAGCGGGGGTCGCCTACAATGAGCAGTTCTTC. It translates to CASSVATGLAGVAYNEQFF.

This clone was seen a few times. The genes are TRBV7-2 and TRBJ1-6; 8 nucleotides match TRBD1. The CDR3 is 15 residues long. Germline V lookup: CDR1 SGHTA, CDR2 FQGNSA. Trimming took 5 bases from V and 14 from J; bases not matched to a gene: 14. The CDR3 nucleotides are TGTGCCAGCAGCCGGGGGGACAGGCTCTCTGGCGCCCTCCACTTT. Its protein is CASSRGDRLSGALHF. Full variable domain (remainder filled in from reference TRBV7-2 and TRBJ1-6): GAGVSQSPSNKVTEKGKDVELRCDPISGHTALYWYRQSLGQGLEFLIYFQGNSAPDKSGLPSDRFSAERTGGSVSTLTIQRTQQEDSAVYLCASSRGDRLSGALHFGNGTRLTVT.

CDR3 residues: CASSKGQIRLSNQPQHF. The CDR3 DNA is TGTGCCAGCTCCAAGGGGCAGATCAGACTCAGCAATCAGCCCCAGCATTTT. The V and J genes are TRBV28 and TRBJ1-5, with a possible D match to TRBD1 (5 bases). In germline, CDR1 is MDHEN, CDR2 SYDVKM. CDR3 length: 17 amino acids. Trimming stripped 8 bases from V and 1 base from J, with 21 bases between.

The rearrangement uses TRBV7-9 and TRBJ1-2; unclear D gene. Germline V gives CDR1 SEHNR, CDR2 FQNEAQ (reference sequence). This CDR3 region has 14 residues. Between the trimmed V and J ends, which lost 10 bases and 3 bases, there was a span of 18 bases. CDR3 coding DNA: TGTGCCAACGAAGACCCGGTGAGGGACTATGGCTACACCTTC. It translates to CANEDPVRDYGYTF.

The rearrangement uses TRBV3-1 (or the pseudogene TRBV3-2) and TRBJ1-2; 7 bases align to TRBD1. In germline, CDR1 is LGHDT, CDR2 YNNKEL (reference sequence). V gave up 6 bases and J gave up 3 bases; unmatched junction bases: 4. CDR3 length equals 13 residues. The chain's CDR3 is CASSHQGDYGYTF. The CDR3 DNA follows: TGTGCCAGCAGTCATCAGGGGGACTATGGCTACACCTTC.